What follows are 11 T cell receptor beta chains derived from one specimen sequenced in a study of blood T cell repertoires in COVID-19. Sequencing used immunoSEQ multiplex PCR; TCRdb keeps in-frame clones, though not all of them. The table shows about 200,000 clones, with over 70% occurring only once. The sample consisted of peripheral blood. These receptors came from a woman aged 70-85 years with acute or convalescent COVID-19.

This sequence joins TRBV5-1 and TRBJ2-7, with 12 positions matching TRBD2. J gave up 2 bases and V 4 bases, and 4 bases lay outside the gene matches. Per the germline V gene, CDR1 is SGHRS and CDR2 is YFSETQ. The CDR3 is 15 residues long. This CDR3 reads CASSKGLAGPYEQYF. The CDR3 region has the DNA TGCGCCAGCAGCAAGGGACTAGCGGGTCCCTACGAGCAGTACTTC.

This rearrangement joins TRBV2 to TRBJ2-3; 7 nucleotides match TRBD1. CDR1 is SNHLY and CDR2 is FYNNEI in the germline V gene. J was trimmed by 3 bases and V by 7 bases; bases with no gene match: 13. This CDR3 region has 16 residues. As DNA, the CDR3 is TGTGCCAGCACAGAACGGGCGGGCAGGGGGACAGATACGCAGTATTTT. Protein: CASTERAGRGTDTQYF.

A word on this clone: Other DNA variants within this sample encode the same CDR3. The chain is built from TRBV7-9 and TRBJ2-2; D uncertain. Deletions cut 5 bases from V and 6 bases from J, with 10 bases between. The CDR3 is 13 residues long. Germline CDR1 and CDR2: SEHNR and FQNEAQ (reference sequence). The CDR3 DNA follows: TGTGCCAGCAGCCACTTAGGAGCCGGGGAGCTGTTTTTT. Translating it yields CASSHLGAGELFF.

V and J are TRBV18 and TRBJ2-7; D is perhaps TRBD1 (6 bases). Germline V CDR1 and CDR2: KGHSH, LQKENI. Trimming stripped 3 bases from V and 2 bases from J, with 14 bases between. The CDR3 extends over 15 amino acids. CDR3 protein: CASSPTQGFTYEQYF. For the CDR3, the DNA is TGTGCCAGCTCACCTACTCAGGGGTTTACCTACGAGCAGTACTTC. Variable domain in full (rest from reference TRBV18 and TRBJ2-7): NAGVMQNPRHLVRRRGQEARLRCSPMKGHSHVYWYRQLPEEGLKFMVYLQKENIIDESGMPKERFSAEFPKEGPSILRIQQVVRGDSAAYFCASSPTQGFTYEQYFGPGTRLTVT.

On this clone: The junction shows a germline mismatch at one end, possibly a read error. V usage is TRBV28 and J usage is TRBJ1-3; D is possibly TRBD1 (6 bases). The CDR3 runs to 12 residues. CDR1 is MDHEN, CDR2 SYDVKM, per germline. The CDR3 region is CASSTPSRGRAF. The CDR3 DNA reads as TGTGCCAGCAGTACTCCCTCCAGGGGACGGGCCTTT.

The chain has TRBV2 and TRBJ1-1, with D hard to call. This CDR3 has 13 residues. V was clipped by 6 bases and J by 0 bases, with 8 bases between them. CDR1 is SNHLY, CDR2 FYNNEI, per germline. In DNA, the CDR3 is TGTGCCAGCAGCGCTACAGTGAACACTGAAGCTTTCTTT. Amino acids: CASSATVNTEAFF.

This sequence joins TRBV2 and TRBJ2-1; perhaps TRBD2 as D (5 bases). Germline values: CDR1 SNHLY, CDR2 FYNNEI. V lost 8 bases and J lost 5, with 10 bases in between. This CDR3 region has 12 residues. CDR3 sequence: CASQIGDNEQFF. The CDR3 DNA follows: TGTGCCAGCCAGATCGGGGACAATGAGCAGTTCTTC.

The table lists this clone with a count of one. The chain uses TRBV18 and TRBJ2-5; 7 nucleotides line up with TRBD2. CDR1 is KGHSH, CDR2 LQKENI, per germline. Trimming at V came to 5 bases and at J to 0 bases, leaving 12 bases not matched to a gene. This CDR3 is 17 amino acids long. The CDR3 nucleotides are TGTGCCAGCTCAAGTTTGAAGAGCGGGAATTACCAAGAGACCCAGTACTTC. It codes for CASSSLKSGNYQETQYF.

The CDR3 DNA follows: TGTGCCAGCAGCTTAGAGGCTAGCGCCAGGACCACAATCAATGAGCAGTTCTTC. This sequence encodes CASSLEASARTTINEQFF. The J gene is TRBJ2-1, the V gene TRBV7-8; perhaps TRBD2 as D (6 bases). Trimming removed 1 base from V and 6 bases from J, with 22 bases in between. The CDR3 is 18 residues long. Germline V lookup: CDR1 SGHVS, CDR2 FQNEAQ. Full variable domain (outside the CDR3, taken from reference TRBV7-8 and TRBJ2-1): GAGVSQSPRYKVAKRGQDVALRCDPISGHVSLFWYQQALGQGPEFLTYFQNEAQLDKSGLPSDRFFAERPEGSVSTLKIQRTQQEDSAVYLCASSLEASARTTINEQFFGPGTRLTVL.

The V gene is TRBV3-1 (or the pseudogene TRBV3-2), the J gene TRBJ1-3; D gene uncertain. This CDR3 has 12 residues. The V end was cut by 3 bases, the J end by 6 bases, with 6 bases between. Germline V gene data show CDR1 as LGHDT and CDR2 as YNNKEL (reference sequence). The chain's CDR3 is CASSHLENTIYF. In DNA form, the CDR3 reads TGTGCCAGCAGCCATTTAGAAAACACCATATATTTT.

Within the sample, this clone is medium-sized (0.01 to 0.1%). The chain has TRBV9 and TRBJ2-1; 8 nucleotides align to TRBD2. J gave up 6 bases and V 4 bases, and 3 bases lay outside the gene matches. CDR1 SGDLS and CDR2 YYNGEE come from the germline V gene. The CDR3 spans 13 residues. This CDR3 reads CASSSTSANEQFF. The CDR3 nucleotides read TGTGCCAGCAGCTCGACTAGCGCCAATGAGCAGTTCTTC.